This is a list of T cell receptor beta chains from one sample in a study of T cells in Graves' hyperthyroidism and ophthalmopathy. TCRdb re-analysed the multiplex PCR reads in MiXCR, keeping a single row per CDR3 protein. The sample has about 340,000 distinct CDR3 sequences, around a fifth seen once. The sample was blood. The receptor source for this set is a woman in her forties or fifties with Graves' hyperthyroidism. Each CDR3 is given with its conserved first and last residue. Each record gives: V gene, J gene, clone size, D gene, CDR3 protein, CDR3 DNA. D genes are given only for firm matches. Clone size is given for some rows only: seen once, a few or many times, or a class if the clone is expanded.

v_call: TRBV4-2
j_call: TRBJ2-1
clone_size: few
d_call: TRBD2
cdr3_aa: CASSQKTSGLNEQFF
cdr3_nt: TGTGCCAGCAGCCAAAAAACTAGCGGGTTGAATGAGCAGTTCTTC

v_call: TRBV2
j_call: TRBJ2-2
clone_size: many
d_call: -
cdr3_aa: CATPGRGIGGELFF
cdr3_nt: TGTGCCACCCCCGGGCGGGGTATCGGCGGGGAGCTGTTTTTT

v_call: TRBV27
j_call: TRBJ2-5
clone_size: many
d_call: TRBD1
cdr3_aa: CASSSTGSQGTQYF
cdr3_nt: TGTGCCAGCAGCTCGACAGGGAGTCAGGGGACCCAGTACTTC

v_call: TRBV7-2
j_call: TRBJ1-5
clone_size: few
d_call: -
cdr3_aa: CASSLGTYNQPQHF
cdr3_nt: TGTGCCAGCAGCTTAGGGACGTACAATCAGCCCCAGCATTTT

v_call: TRBV28
j_call: TRBJ1-1
clone_size: many
d_call: -
cdr3_aa: CASSRLQGNTEAFF
cdr3_nt: TGTGCCAGCAGTCGACTACAGGGGAACACTGAAGCTTTCTTT

v_call: TRBV2
j_call: TRBJ1-2
clone_size: few
d_call: -
cdr3_aa: CASSGQLEGDGYTF
cdr3_nt: TGTGCCAGCAGTGGACAGTTAGAGGGCGATGGCTACACCTTC

v_call: TRBV5-1
j_call: TRBJ2-6
clone_size: -
d_call: -
cdr3_aa: CASSPKGMDGGMSGANVLTF
cdr3_nt: TGCGCCAGCAGCCCTAAAGGAATGGACGGTGGAATGTCTGGGGCCAACGTCCTGACTTTC

v_call: TRBV10-3
j_call: TRBJ2-3
clone_size: many
d_call: TRBD2
cdr3_aa: CAISEVAGERDTQYF
cdr3_nt: TGTGCCATCAGTGAAGTAGCGGGAGAGAGAGATACGCAGTATTTT

v_call: TRBV7-2
j_call: TRBJ1-5
clone_size: -
d_call: TRBD1
cdr3_aa: CASSLSTGTGGSQPQHF
cdr3_nt: TGTGCCAGCAGCTTATCAACCGGGACAGGGGGCAGTCAGCCCCAGCATTTT

v_call: TRBV30
j_call: TRBJ2-3
clone_size: many
d_call: -
cdr3_aa: CAWSGGSTDTQYF
cdr3_nt: TGTGCCTGGAGTGGGGGGAGCACAGATACGCAGTATTTT

v_call: TRBV29-1
j_call: TRBJ2-3
clone_size: many
d_call: -
cdr3_aa: CSGGQDRVTDTQYF
cdr3_nt: TGCAGCGGAGGCCAGGACAGAGTCACAGATACGCAGTATTTT

v_call: TRBV10-3
j_call: TRBJ1-4
clone_size: few
d_call: TRBD1
cdr3_aa: CAIGTGDGKLFF
cdr3_nt: TGTGCCATCGGGACAGGTGATGGTAAACTGTTTTTT

v_call: TRBV25-1
j_call: TRBJ2-5
clone_size: few
d_call: TRBD1
cdr3_aa: CASIQRGDRRIQETQYF
cdr3_nt: TGTGCCAGCATCCAAAGGGGGGACAGGAGAATCCAAGAGACCCAGTACTTC

v_call: TRBV28
j_call: TRBJ2-3
clone_size: many
d_call: TRBD2
cdr3_aa: CASSPSGLAGTNTQYF
cdr3_nt: TGTGCCAGCAGCCCCAGTGGGCTAGCGGGGACCAATACGCAGTATTTT

v_call: TRBV7-9
j_call: TRBJ2-1
clone_size: many
d_call: -
cdr3_aa: CASSLQYNEQFF
cdr3_nt: TGTGCCAGCAGCTTACAATACAATGAGCAGTTCTTC

v_call: TRBV30
j_call: TRBJ2-3
clone_size: many
d_call: TRBD2
cdr3_aa: CAWSPTSGRVIGTDTQYF
cdr3_nt: TGTGCCTGGAGTCCGACTAGCGGGAGAGTTATTGGTACAGATACGCAGTATTTT

v_call: TRBV27
j_call: TRBJ1-1
clone_size: -
d_call: TRBD1
cdr3_aa: CASSLSGDRGTTEAFF
cdr3_nt: TGTGCCAGCAGTTTATCGGGGGACAGGGGAACCACTGAAGCTTTCTTT

v_call: TRBV19
j_call: TRBJ1-5
clone_size: many
d_call: -
cdr3_aa: CASSMVRQPQHF
cdr3_nt: TGTGCCAGTAGTATGGTGAGGCAGCCCCAGCATTTT

v_call: TRBV12-3/TRBV12-4
j_call: TRBJ2-7
clone_size: -
d_call: TRBD1
cdr3_aa: CASSPPGQQYEQYF
cdr3_nt: TGTGCCAGCAGTCCACCGGGACAGCAATACGAGCAGTACTTC

v_call: TRBV30
j_call: TRBJ1-1
clone_size: -
d_call: -
cdr3_aa: CAWSVRRGATEAFF
cdr3_nt: TGTGCCTGGAGTGTACGTCGAGGGGCTACTGAAGCTTTCTTT

v_call: TRBV12-3/TRBV12-4
j_call: TRBJ1-5
clone_size: few
d_call: -
cdr3_aa: CASSPLGLSNQPQHF
cdr3_nt: TGTGCCAGCAGTCCCCTGGGTCTAAGCAATCAGCCCCAGCATTTT

v_call: TRBV5-1
j_call: TRBJ2-1
clone_size: few
d_call: TRBD2
cdr3_aa: CASSLGGLAGPEGEQFF
cdr3_nt: TGCGCCAGCAGCTTGGGGGGACTAGCGGGGCCCGAAGGTGAGCAGTTCTTC

v_call: TRBV5-1
j_call: TRBJ1-1
clone_size: many
d_call: -
cdr3_aa: CASSLAMIGVSNTEAFF
cdr3_nt: TGCGCCAGCAGCTTGGCCATGATTGGGGTATCGAACACTGAAGCTTTCTTT

v_call: TRBV12-3/TRBV12-4
j_call: TRBJ1-5
clone_size: -
d_call: -
cdr3_aa: CASSLAGTSNQPQHF
cdr3_nt: TGTGCCAGCAGTTTAGCGGGGACGAGCAATCAGCCCCAGCATTTT

v_call: TRBV5-8
j_call: TRBJ2-1
clone_size: many
d_call: -
cdr3_aa: CASSPRLVDNEQFF
cdr3_nt: TGTGCCAGCAGCCCCCGACTCGTTGACAATGAGCAGTTCTTC

v_call: TRBV7-2
j_call: TRBJ1-5
clone_size: -
d_call: -
cdr3_aa: CASSLVGTARQPQHF
cdr3_nt: TGTGCCAGCAGCTTAGTGGGGACGGCCCGCCAGCCCCAGCATTTT

v_call: TRBV7-9
j_call: TRBJ2-3
clone_size: -
d_call: TRBD2
cdr3_aa: CASSWLGGANTDTQYF
cdr3_nt: TGTGCCAGCAGCTGGCTCGGGGGGGCGAACACAGATACGCAGTATTTT

v_call: TRBV5-1
j_call: TRBJ2-6
clone_size: -
d_call: -
cdr3_aa: CASSASPSGANVLTF
cdr3_nt: TGCGCCAGCAGCGCCTCACCCTCTGGGGCCAACGTCCTGACTTTC

v_call: TRBV6-1
j_call: TRBJ2-7
clone_size: many
d_call: -
cdr3_aa: CASSVGTWGPKKQYF
cdr3_nt: TGTGCCAGCAGTGTTGGGACATGGGGGCCCAAGAAGCAGTACTTC

v_call: TRBV28
j_call: TRBJ2-5
clone_size: -
d_call: TRBD2
cdr3_aa: CASSLGTSGSQYF
cdr3_nt: TGTGCCAGCAGTTTAGGGACTAGCGGGTCACAGTACTTC

v_call: TRBV7-2
j_call: TRBJ2-2
clone_size: -
d_call: -
cdr3_aa: CASSLAWDNTGELFF
cdr3_nt: TGTGCCAGCAGCTTAGCCTGGGATAACACCGGGGAGCTGTTTTTT

v_call: TRBV24-1
j_call: TRBJ2-3
clone_size: many
d_call: -
cdr3_aa: CATSDLGGSADTQYF
cdr3_nt: TGTGCCACCAGTGATCTGGGGGGTAGCGCAGATACGCAGTATTTT

v_call: TRBV28
j_call: TRBJ2-7
clone_size: many
d_call: TRBD2
cdr3_aa: CASSLLGGGQGEQYF
cdr3_nt: TGTGCCAGCAGTTTATTAGGCGGGGGTCAGGGCGAGCAGTACTTC

v_call: TRBV11-2
j_call: TRBJ2-3
clone_size: -
d_call: TRBD2
cdr3_aa: CASSPELAGALFATQYF
cdr3_nt: TGTGCCAGCAGTCCTGAACTAGCGGGGGCCCTTTTCGCTACGCAGTATTTT

v_call: TRBV5-1
j_call: TRBJ2-1
clone_size: -
d_call: TRBD2
cdr3_aa: CASSLRAGGADNEQFF
cdr3_nt: TGCGCCAGCAGCTTGCGAGCGGGGGGCGCAGACAATGAGCAGTTCTTC

v_call: TRBV13
j_call: TRBJ1-1
clone_size: -
d_call: -
cdr3_aa: CASSLGRYRVENTEAFF
cdr3_nt: TGTGCCAGCAGCTTAGGCCGTTACAGGGTGGAGAACACTGAAGCTTTCTTT

v_call: TRBV12-3/TRBV12-4
j_call: TRBJ1-4
clone_size: few
d_call: -
cdr3_aa: CASSLLSSTATNEKLFF
cdr3_nt: TGTGCCAGCAGTTTACTGTCCTCGACCGCAACTAATGAAAAACTGTTTTTT

v_call: TRBV7-2
j_call: TRBJ1-1
clone_size: many
d_call: -
cdr3_aa: CASSVNTEAFF
cdr3_nt: TGTGCCAGCAGCGTGAACACTGAAGCTTTCTTT

v_call: TRBV3-1
j_call: TRBJ2-7
clone_size: -
d_call: TRBD2
cdr3_aa: CASSQIRTSGEQYF
cdr3_nt: TGTGCCAGCAGCCAAATCCGGACTAGCGGGGAGCAGTACTTC

v_call: TRBV4-1
j_call: TRBJ2-3
clone_size: -
d_call: TRBD2
cdr3_aa: CASSQDYGTSGRLRTDTQYF
cdr3_nt: TGCGCCAGCAGCCAAGATTACGGGACTAGCGGGAGGTTACGCACAGATACGCAGTATTTT

v_call: TRBV12-3/TRBV12-4
j_call: TRBJ1-5
clone_size: -
d_call: TRBD1
cdr3_aa: CASSPDRVRQPQHF
cdr3_nt: TGTGCCAGCAGTCCAGACAGGGTGCGGCAGCCCCAGCATTTT

v_call: TRBV7-3
j_call: TRBJ2-5
clone_size: many
d_call: -
cdr3_aa: CASSPDHEWETQYF
cdr3_nt: TGTGCCAGCAGCCCCGACCACGAGTGGGAGACCCAGTACTTC

v_call: TRBV3-1
j_call: TRBJ1-1
clone_size: many
d_call: -
cdr3_aa: CASSQDLRGKAFF
cdr3_nt: TGTGCCAGCAGCCAAGACCTCAGGGGAAAAGCTTTCTTT

v_call: TRBV28
j_call: TRBJ2-7
clone_size: many
d_call: -
cdr3_aa: CASSSQGEGPSYEQYF
cdr3_nt: TGTGCCAGCAGTTCCCAGGGGGAGGGACCCTCCTACGAGCAGTACTTC

v_call: TRBV7-9
j_call: TRBJ1-5
clone_size: -
d_call: TRBD1
cdr3_aa: CASSLLRTGRNQPQHF
cdr3_nt: TGTGCCAGCAGCTTATTAAGGACAGGGAGGAATCAGCCCCAGCATTTT

v_call: TRBV20-1
j_call: TRBJ2-3
clone_size: -
d_call: TRBD2
cdr3_aa: CSARAGLAGEDTQYF
cdr3_nt: TGCAGTGCTAGAGCCGGACTAGCGGGGGAAGATACGCAGTATTTT

v_call: TRBV7-9
j_call: TRBJ2-7
clone_size: many
d_call: TRBD2
cdr3_aa: CASTVSGILSYEQYF
cdr3_nt: TGTGCCAGCACCGTTAGCGGGATCCTCTCCTACGAGCAGTACTTC

v_call: TRBV19
j_call: TRBJ1-2
clone_size: once
d_call: -
cdr3_aa: CASSTWTDRTNYGYTF
cdr3_nt: TGTGCCAGTAGTACCTGGACGGACAGAACTAACTATGGCTACACCTTC

v_call: TRBV28
j_call: TRBJ2-1
clone_size: many
d_call: -
cdr3_aa: CASSRIDFSYNEQFF
cdr3_nt: TGTGCCAGCAGTCGCATAGATTTCTCCTACAATGAGCAGTTCTTC

v_call: TRBV3-1
j_call: TRBJ1-2
clone_size: -
d_call: TRBD1
cdr3_aa: CASSQDPTGGGYTF
cdr3_nt: TGTGCCAGCAGCCAAGACCCGACAGGGGGTGGCTACACCTTC

v_call: TRBV5-1
j_call: TRBJ2-2
clone_size: few
d_call: -
cdr3_aa: CASSRDPANTGELFF
cdr3_nt: TGCGCCAGCAGCCGGGACCCGGCGAACACCGGGGAGCTGTTTTTT